The source of this T cell receptor beta chain is a study of CD8 T cells in ankylosing spondylitis. TCRdb recomputed calls from the 5' RACE reads with MiXCR, one row per CDR3 protein. The data show about 250,000 distinct CDR3 sequences, about a sixth seen once. The CDR3 extends over 13 amino acids. CDR1 is SQVTM and CDR2 is ANQGSEA in the germline V gene. Deletions cut 4 bases from V and 2 bases from J, with 8 bases between. This TCR was recovered from a male donor with ankylosing spondylitis or in good health (not recorded which). V gene TRBV29-1 combines with J gene TRBJ2-2, with a tentative D call TRBD2 (6 bases). Sequences were obtained from blood, either unsorted or a sorted T cell fraction (not recorded which). DNA of the CDR3: TGCAGCGTTGGGCGGGACAACACCGGGGAGCTGTTTTTT. Translating it yields CSVGRDNTGELFF.